This T cell receptor (beta chain) came from a study of cytomegalovirus exposure and HLA in healthy donors. Healthy bone marrow donors made up the cohort. Whole-study results and caveats: TCR beta chain V- and J-gene trimming was linked, in a later analysis, to a missense variant in DCLRE1C. Most TCR sequences proved rare, with some public TCRs found in many donors. A later analysis found that most CMV-associated TCR beta chains appeared HLA-restricted.

As concerns this clone: Its antigen is currently unknown.

Primers included in the PCR were 60 Vbeta and 13 Jbeta primers. TCRdb's copy holds only in-frame clones and misses some; the assay was immunoSEQ multiplex PCR. The sample comprises about 130,000 clones, roughly 80% of which are singletons, and around 2% rests with the top ten. CDR1 and CDR2 (germline): MNHEY, SMNVEV (reference sequence). The CDR3 length is 18 residues. J was trimmed by 3 bases and V by 4 bases; bases with no gene match: 10. The clonotype was recovered from a young man in good health and CMV-seronegative. The chain is built from TRBV27 and TRBJ1-5; 12 bases agree with TRBD1. Source material: PBMCs. Here the CDR3 DNA reads TGTGCCAGCAGTTCCGGGACAGGGGGCGCAGGGAACAATCAGCCCCAGCATTTT. This translates into CASSSGTGGAGNNQPQHF.